Below are 23 T cell receptor beta chains sequenced from a single sample in a study of blood T cell repertoires in COVID-19. The protocol was immunoSEQ multiplex PCR, while the TCRdb copy is restricted to in-frame clones and leaves out a portion. The top ten clones hold under 5% of a sample with more than 90,000 clones, around nine tenths of them seen once. The sequenced sample was peripheral blood. The source of these receptors is a man between 40 and 49 years old with acute or convalescent COVID-19.

The genes are TRBV30 and TRBJ1-2, with 7 bases that match TRBD1. This CDR3 has 12 amino acids. J gave up 10 bases and V 0 bases, and 5 bases lay outside the gene matches. Germline CDR1 reads GTSNPN; CDR2 reads SVGIG (reference sequence). In DNA, the CDR3 is TGTGCCTGGAGTGTACAGGGGAAGGACTACACCTTC. Translating it yields CAWSVQGKDYTF.

V gene TRBV27 combines with J gene TRBJ2-7; a weak D match, TRBD1 (6 bases). CDR3 size: 13 residues. Germline V gene data show CDR1 as MNHEY and CDR2 as SMNVEV (reference sequence). The germline V and J ends were trimmed by 6 bases and 3 bases, with 12 bases remaining between them. The CDR3 nucleotides are TGTGCCAGCAGCCGGGACAAATACTACGAGCAGTACTTC. Protein sequence: CASSRDKYYEQYF.

This chain joins TRBV7-6 and TRBJ2-3; the D is unclear. Germline V gene data show CDR1 as SGHVS and CDR2 as FNYEAQ. V was shortened by 5 bases and J by 0 bases, with 15 bases between the two germline ends. The length of the CDR3 is 16 residues. The CDR3 region is CASSPLFLSSTDTQYF. The CDR3 DNA reads TGTGCCAGCAGCCCCCTTTTTTTGTCTAGCACAGATACGCAGTATTTT.

V usage is TRBV30 and J usage is TRBJ1-3, with D possibly being TRBD1 (5 bases). Trimming shortened V by 2 bases and J by 4 bases, and 12 bases separated the two germline ends. Germline V gives CDR1 GTSNPN, CDR2 SVGIG (reference sequence). The CDR3 is 14 residues long. The CDR3 nucleotides read TGTGCCTGGAGTTCGGGGGGGTTCGGAAACACCATATATTTT. This gives the protein CAWSSGGFGNTIYF.

This clone was seen once. The chain joins TRBV24-1 to TRBJ2-3; possible D gene TRBD2, 6 bases. The germline V and J ends were trimmed by 5 bases and 0 bases, with 8 bases remaining between them. Germline V gives CDR1 KGHDR, CDR2 SFDVKD. The CDR3 is 14 amino acids. CDR3 loop: CATSVSGSTDTQYF. CDR3 coding DNA: TGTGCCACCAGTGTGAGCGGGAGCACAGATACGCAGTATTTT.

The chain recombines TRBV4-1 with TRBJ2-2; TRBD2 is a possible D gene (6 bases). V dropped 1 base and J dropped 3 bases, with 15 bases sitting between them. The CDR3 has 17 residues. Germline assignment: CDR1 MGHRA and CDR2 YSYEKL. CDR3 residues: CASSQVNMGLDTGELFF. Here the CDR3 DNA reads TGCGCCAGCAGCCAAGTTAATATGGGACTGGACACCGGGGAGCTGTTTTTT.

J is TRBJ2-7 and V is TRBV5-5, with 7 bases fitting TRBD1. There are 14 residues in the CDR3. Germline V gene sequence: CDR1 SGHKS, CDR2 YYEKEE (reference sequence). Losses at the gene ends were 4 bases for V and 2 bases for J; bases not matched to a gene: 6. The CDR3 region is CASSHRGEAYEQYF. In DNA form, the CDR3 reads TGTGCCAGCAGCCACAGGGGAGAGGCCTACGAGCAGTACTTC.

This clone was found once. This chain joins TRBV20-1 and TRBJ2-1, with 11 positions matching TRBD2. The germline V gene encodes CDR1 DFQATT and CDR2 SNEGSKA (reference sequence). V shed 3 bases, J shed 0 bases, and the junction held 16 bases outside the gene matches. This CDR3 comprises 20 residues. For the CDR3, the DNA is TGCAGTGCTAGTGGTCCGGCGACTAGCGGGACGCTCCGCTCCTACAATGAGCAGTTCTTC. This encodes CSASGPATSGTLRSYNEQFF.

The chain links TRBV7-3 to TRBJ1-1, with 8 bases matching TRBD1. The germline gives CDR1 SGHTA, CDR2 FQGTGA. V shed 6 bases and J 0 bases; nucleotides not matched to a gene: 9. The CDR3 consists of 16 residues. The CDR3 DNA sequence: TGTGCCAGCAGAGAAGGACAGGGTCCCATGAACACTGAAGCTTTCTTT. Protein: CASREGQGPMNTEAFF.

J is TRBJ2-2 and V is TRBV5-1, with a tentative D call TRBD2 (7 bases). The CDR3 contains 18 residues. Trimming cost V 2 bases and J 0 bases, with 17 bases left between them. Germline V gives CDR1 SGHRS, CDR2 YFSETQ. The CDR3 nucleotides read TGCGCCAGCAGCTTTGAGCGCGGGGGCGTTCCGAACACCGGGGAGCTGTTTTTT. It encodes CASSFERGGVPNTGELFF.

The V call is TRBV6-6, the J call TRBJ2-3, with D possibly matching TRBD2 (6 bases). Germline V gene data show CDR1 as MNHNY and CDR2 as SVGAGI (reference sequence). V was trimmed by 3 bases and J by 0 bases, leaving 10 bases between them. CDR3 length: 15 amino acids. CDR3 coding DNA: TGTGCCAGCAGTTATAGGGACTCTAGCACAGATACGCAGTATTTT. Translated, it gives CASSYRDSSTDTQYF.

The chain is built from TRBV27 and TRBJ2-1, with TRBD2 as a possible D gene (6 bases). The CDR3 consists of 18 residues. The V and J ends lost 3 bases and 2 bases respectively, with 20 bases between them. From germline, CDR1 is MNHEY and CDR2 SMNVEV (reference sequence). CDR3 in DNA: TGTGCCAGCAGTTTGGGGGGAATCCACTTGAATCCCTACAATGAGCAGTTCTTC. This translates into CASSLGGIHLNPYNEQFF.

The rearrangement links TRBV5-1 to TRBJ1-2, with a tentative D call TRBD1 (6 bases). Germline CDR1 and CDR2: SGHRS and YFSETQ. V was pared by 0 bases and J by 7 bases, with 16 bases between. This CDR3 contains 15 residues. The DNA for the CDR3 is TGCGCCAGCAGCTTGGGAAGCGGGGGCGCGGGTGGCTACACCTTC. Amino acid sequence: CASSLGSGGAGGYTF.

The V gene is TRBV7-9, the J gene TRBJ2-2, with a weak D call TRBD1 (6 bases). Germline CDR1 is SEHNR and CDR2 is FQNEAQ (reference sequence). CDR3 size: 17 residues. Trimming cost V 1 base and J 3 bases, with 15 bases left between them. The CDR3 region is CASSLVLSDRYTGELFF. Here the CDR3 DNA reads TGTGCCAGCAGCTTAGTCTTGTCGGACAGATACACCGGGGAGCTGTTTTTT. Variable domain in full (rest from reference TRBV7-9 and TRBJ2-2): DTGVSQNPRHKITKRGQNVTFRCDPISEHNRLYWYRQTLGQGPEFLTYFQNEAQLEKSRLLSDRFSAERPKGSFSTLEIQRTEQGDSAMYLCASSLVLSDRYTGELFFGEGSRLTVL.

V usage is TRBV6-5 and J usage is TRBJ1-2; D gene uncertain. The germline V gene encodes CDR1 MNHEY and CDR2 SVGAGI. The V gene lost 3 bases and the J gene lost 4 bases, with 9 bases spanning the gap. CDR3 length: 13 residues. This CDR3 reads CASSYRHGYGYTF. CDR3 DNA: TGTGCCAGCAGTTATCGACACGGCTATGGCTACACCTTC.

A single count supports this clone. The chain combines TRBV27 with TRBJ2-7, with TRBD2 identical over 9 bases. The CDR3 consists of 15 residues. Germline CDR1 MNHEY, CDR2 SMNVEV (reference sequence). J lost 1 base, V lost 2 bases, and 3 bases had no gene match. The CDR3 nucleotides are TGTGCCAGCAGTTTAAGACTAGCGGCATCCTACGAGCAGTACTTC. Its translation is CASSLRLAASYEQYF.

V gene TRBV12-5 combines with J gene TRBJ1-1, with 8 positions matching TRBD1. The CDR3 contains 14 residues. Per germline, CDR1 LGHNT and CDR2 FRNRAP. The V gene end was trimmed by 7 bases and the J gene end by 1 base; junction bases not matched to a gene: 5. The CDR3 bases are TGTGCTAGTGTTGACGACAGGGGGAACACTGAAGCTTTCTTT. It yields the protein CASVDDRGNTEAFF.

The chain links TRBV3-1 (or the pseudogene TRBV3-2) to TRBJ1-4, with 9 nucleotides matching TRBD1. Losses at the gene ends were 2 bases for V and 10 bases for J; bases not matched to a gene: 11. The CDR3 spans 16 residues. Per the germline V gene, CDR1 is LGHDT and CDR2 is YNNKEL (reference sequence). The CDR3 nucleotides read TGTGCCAGCAGCCAACCACTCCGGGACAGGGAGACAAAACTGTTTTTT. Its translation is CASSQPLRDRETKLFF.

This rearrangement joins TRBV5-8 to TRBJ1-1; D remains unclear. The length of the CDR3 is 16 residues. V was shortened by 2 bases and J by 1 base, with 15 bases between the two germline ends. The germline CDR1 and CDR2 sequences are SGHTS and YDEGEE. The CDR3 here is CASSFDTYGRNTEAFF. CDR3 nucleotides: TGTGCCAGCAGCTTTGACACTTACGGAAGGAACACTGAAGCTTTCTTT.

The V and J genes are TRBV27 and TRBJ1-2, with TRBD1 matching 9 bases. Germline CDR1 is MNHEY and CDR2 is SMNVEV (reference sequence). The ends lost 5 bases at V and 4 bases at J; junction bases unmatched: 5. CDR3 length: 14 residues. The CDR3 loop is CASSPAGQGYGYTF. CDR3 nucleotide sequence: TGTGCCAGCAGTCCAGCGGGACAGGGCTATGGCTACACCTTC.

The chain couples TRBV30 to TRBJ2-1; TRBD1 is a possible D gene (5 bases). V was pared by 2 bases and J by 3 bases, with 17 bases between. The germline V gene has CDR1 GTSNPN and CDR2 SVGIG (reference sequence). This CDR3 contains 16 residues. The CDR3 loop reads CAWSPPPIQDYNEQFF. The CDR3, as DNA: TGTGCCTGGAGTCCCCCCCCCATACAGGACTACAATGAGCAGTTCTTC.

This chain links TRBV30 with TRBJ2-2; TRBD2 matches at 11 bases. The CDR3 totals 16 residues. In germline, CDR1 is GTSNPN, CDR2 SVGIG (reference sequence). Trimming took 3 bases from V and 1 from J; bases not matched to a gene: 4. The CDR3 spells CAWRTGLAGNTGELFF. The CDR3 DNA follows: TGTGCCTGGAGAACCGGACTAGCGGGGAACACCGGGGAGCTGTTTTTT. Combining the CDR3 with reference TRBV30 and TRBJ2-2 gives the whole variable domain SQTIHQWPATLVQPVGSPLSLECTVEGTSNPNLYWYRQAAGRGLQLLFYSVGIGQISSEVPQNLSASRPQDRQFILSSKKLLLSDSGFYLCAWRTGLAGNTGELFFGEGSRLTVL.

This rearrangement joins TRBV19 to TRBJ1-5; TRBD1 matches 10 bases. After removal of 2 bases from V and 6 bases from J, the junction contained 4 bases not matched to a gene. CDR3 length: 15 residues. The germline CDR1 and CDR2 sequences are LNHDA and SQIVND (reference sequence). The CDR3 sequence: CASSIKDRGGQPQHF. CDR3 bases: TGTGCCAGTAGTATAAAGGACAGGGGGGGTCAGCCCCAGCATTTT. Full variable domain (missing parts from reference TRBV19 and TRBJ1-5): DGGITQSPKYLFRKEGQNVTLSCEQNLNHDAMYWYRQDPGQGLRLIYYSQIVNDFQKGDIAEGYSVSREKKESFPLTVTSAQKNPTAFYLCASSIKDRGGQPQHFGDGTRLSIL.